This T cell receptor (beta chain) was sequenced in a study of blood T cell repertoires in COVID-19. Study context: T cells, B-cell-depleted T cells, or PBMCs supplied cDNA or gDNA.

The CDR3 contains 17 residues. J gave up 0 bases and V 5 bases, and 7 bases lay outside the gene matches. Germline CDR1 and CDR2: SGHTA and FQGNSA. Sequencing was performed with immunoSEQ multiplex PCR; in TCRdb, only in-frame clones are kept and a portion is missing. The repertoire includes about 90,000 clones, around 92% of them detected once, and roughly 2.6% sits in the top ten. The rearrangement joins TRBV7-2 to TRBJ2-6; 7 nucleotides align to TRBD1. The TCR originated in a man aged 45 to 65 with COVID-19, enrolled during active disease. Sequencing was performed on peripheral blood. In nucleotides, the CDR3 is TGTGCCAGCAGCCAAGCCGGGACAGTCTCTGGGGCCAACGTCCTGACTTTC. This encodes CASSQAGTVSGANVLTF.